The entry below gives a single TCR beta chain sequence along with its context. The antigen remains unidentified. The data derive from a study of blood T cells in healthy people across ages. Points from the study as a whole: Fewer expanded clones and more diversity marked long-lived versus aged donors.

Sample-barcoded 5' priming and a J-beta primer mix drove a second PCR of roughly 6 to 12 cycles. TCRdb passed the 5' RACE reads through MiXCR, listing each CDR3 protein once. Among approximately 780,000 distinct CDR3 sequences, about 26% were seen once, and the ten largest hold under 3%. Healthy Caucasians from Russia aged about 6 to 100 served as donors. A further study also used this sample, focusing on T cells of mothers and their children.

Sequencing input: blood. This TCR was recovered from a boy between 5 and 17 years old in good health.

CDR3 nucleotides: TGTGCCAGCAGCTTAACCGCCCTGACGGCTGAGCAGTTCTTC. As protein: CASSLTALTAEQFF. V is TRBV7-3 and J is TRBJ2-1; the D is unclear. The CDR3 spans 14 residues. CDR1 and CDR2 (germline): SGHTA, FQGTGA. Trimming shortened V by 0 bases and J by 9 bases, and 12 bases separated the two germline ends.